The clone carrying this T cell receptor beta chain occurred a few times. Antigen unknown. The sample comes from a study of beta chain features in type 1 diabetes. General study points: Among patients with Type 1 diabetes, TCRB CDR3s were moderately but significantly shorter in every one of the four CD4+ subsets.

Sequencing targeted expressed TCRB transcripts, as all isolated RNA had been reverse transcribed. The repertoire was sequenced with immunoSEQ multiplex PCR; TCRdb's copy has only in-frame clones and lacks some. The table lists hundreds of thousands of clones, over 11% of them singletons, with 0.017% in the top ten. The V end lost 4 bases, the J end lost 1 base, and 10 bases lay between the germline ends. The CDR3 length is 14 residues. CDR1 SGHDN and CDR2 FVKESK come from the germline V gene. This chain uses TRBV14 with TRBJ1-1; D ambiguous. The sample consisted of naive CD4+ T cells from blood. The clonotype was recovered from a man aged 25 to 40 with type 1 diabetes. CDR3: CASSRGLPNTEAFF. CDR3 DNA: TGTGCCAGCAGCCGAGGACTCCCGAACACTGAAGCTTTCTTT.